The rows below give T cell receptor beta chains drawn from one sample of a study of T cell repertoires in cytomegalovirus infection. MiXCR was run by TCRdb on the reads, yielding one entry per CDR3 protein. In the table there are some 97,000 distinct CDR3 sequences, more than 20% of which are singletons. The sample was CD8+ T cells from PBMCs. Every receptor here comes from a human donor in good health (CMV status not recorded). Some clones in this sample may be carry-over from other donors' samples. The CDR3 runs from the conserved cysteine through the conserved F or W. The D gene is left open where the match is weak. Clone size, where shown, is once, few, many, or a class for clones that have expanded.

V	size	D	J	DNA	CDR3
TRBV20-1	.	.	TRBJ2-3	TGCAGTGCTAGAGTAATCAGGGGGCGGGGGACAGATACGCAGTATTTT	CSARVIRGRGTDTQYF
TRBV7-2	few	.	TRBJ1-2	TGTGCCAGCAGCTCTACAGGATTCACTAACTATGGCTACACCTTC	CASSSTGFTNYGYTF
TRBV7-9	many	.	TRBJ1-2	TGTGCCAGCAGCTTAGGGGCAGGTGGCTACACCTTC	CASSLGAGGYTF
TRBV28	.	.	TRBJ1-4	TGTGCCAGCAGTCCCCCCCGGCAGGGGAGTGGAAAACTGTTTTTT	CASSPPRQGSGKLFF
TRBV11-2	many	TRBD2	TRBJ2-2	TGTGCCAGCAGACTCCCGGGACTAGCGGGGGGGCCTGCGAACACCGGGGAGCTGTTTTTT	CASRLPGLAGGPANTGELFF
TRBV25-1	few	.	TRBJ2-5	TGTGCCAGCAGTGAATTAACAGGGTGGGAGACCCAGTACTTC	CASSELTGWETQYF
TRBV15	few	TRBD1	TRBJ2-7	TGTGCCACCAGCAAAAGGGACAGGGACGAGCAGTACTTC	CATSKRDRDEQYF
TRBV7-9	few	.	TRBJ1-5	TGTGCCAGCAGTCTTAACGGTGCCAATCAGCCCCAGCATTTT	CASSLNGANQPQHF
TRBV9	.	TRBD1	TRBJ2-7	TGTGCCAGCAGCGAACAGGGGTTGGACGAGCAGTACTTC	CASSEQGLDEQYF
TRBV27	many	.	TRBJ2-6	TGTGCCAGCAGTTTACTTGGGGCCAACGTCCTGACTTTC	CASSLLGANVLTF
TRBV11-2	few	TRBD1	TRBJ2-5	TGTGCCAGCAGCTTACCTACAGGGGAAGGGGAGACCCAGTACTTC	CASSLPTGEGETQYF
TRBV7-8	many	.	TRBJ1-2	TGTGCCAGCAGCTTACAGGGTGGCTACACCTTC	CASSLQGGYTF
TRBV4-1	many	TRBD1	TRBJ2-2	TGCGCCAGCAGCCAAGCGGGACAGGAATACTCTTCGAACACCGGGGAGCTGTTTTTT	CASSQAGQEYSSNTGELFF
TRBV10-2	.	.	TRBJ2-5	TGCGCCAGCGTAAGGGGTTCTTTAGGTCCGGGAGAAGAGACCCAGTACTTC	CASVRGSLGPGEETQYF
TRBV4-3	.	TRBD1	TRBJ2-7	TGCGCCAGCAGCCAAGGGGACAGGGGGTTCCCCTACGAGCAGTACTTC	CASSQGDRGFPYEQYF
TRBV20-1	few	.	TRBJ2-1	TGCAGTGCTAGGGGGAGGGGTAGCGCGACAGGGCCCTCCTACAATGAGCAGTTCTTC	CSARGRGSATGPSYNEQFF
TRBV7-9	many	.	TRBJ2-3	TGTGCCAGCAGCCCCCGGGCAGCGGAGAGCACAGATACGCAGTATTTT	CASSPRAAESTDTQYF
TRBV12-3/TRBV12-4	few	TRBD1	TRBJ2-2	TGTGCCAGCAACTCCAGGGGGCGGAGGGAGCTGTTTTTT	CASNSRGRRELFF
TRBV28	few	TRBD1	TRBJ1-1	TGTGCCAGCAGTCGGGACAGGGGGCCCACTGAAGCTTTCTTT	CASSRDRGPTEAFF
TRBV6-2/TRBV6-3	many	.	TRBJ2-2	TGTGCCAGCAGTTACTCCCACCAAGGCCAGGTGCCGAACACCGGGGAGCTGTTTTTT	CASSYSHQGQVPNTGELFF
TRBV7-2	few	.	TRBJ2-1	TGTGCCAGCAGCTTAGCTCCCGCCCCGGGGAATGAGCAGTTCTTC	CASSLAPAPGNEQFF
TRBV5-1	few	TRBD2	TRBJ2-3	TGCGCCAGCAGCTCGGGACTAGCGGGTACAGATACGCAGTATTTT	CASSSGLAGTDTQYF
TRBV4-3	.	TRBD2	TRBJ2-3	TGCGCCAGCAGCCAAGACGGGGCGGGGGGAACAGATACGCAGTATTTT	CASSQDGAGGTDTQYF
TRBV7-9	many	TRBD2	TRBJ2-2	TGTGCCAGCAGCCCTAGACTACTAGCGACAAACACCGGGGAGCTGTTTTTT	CASSPRLLATNTGELFF
TRBV12-3/TRBV12-4	few	.	TRBJ2-1	TGTGCCAGCAGTTTAGCGCTGGGGTCGTATGAGCAGTTCTTC	CASSLALGSYEQFF
TRBV24-1	.	TRBD1	TRBJ2-3	TGTGCCACCAGGGGGACAGCTACAGATACGCAGTATTTT	CATRGTATDTQYF